The sample holds many counts of the clone carrying this T cell receptor delta chain. The sample belongs to a study of γδ T cells in repeated Plasmodium falciparum infection. Study information: Malian children with intense seasonal malaria exposure were compared with matched Australian children.

With CATT, TCRdb re-called clones from the multiplex PCR reads. The sample has approximately 90,000 delta-chain clones, more than 0.85% seen once. CDR1 TSWWSYY and CDR2 QGS come from the germline V gene. The CDR3 covers 19 residues. V was pared by 3 bases and J by 4 bases, with 23 bases of the junction left unmatched. Bulk repertoires came from Vgamma9/Vdelta2+ or Vdelta2-negative gammadelta T cells flow-sorted from PBMC. The sequence came from a pool of human donors (malaria-infected and uninfected, not separated). The specimen was gamma-delta T cells from blood. The chain joins TRDV1 to TRDJ4; 7 nucleotides line up with TRDD3. Written as DNA, the CDR3 is TGTGCTCTTGGGGAGGCCCTTAAGTCCTGGGGGTCCTATCGAGCACCCCTGATCTTT. Encoded protein: CALGEALKSWGSYRAPLIF.